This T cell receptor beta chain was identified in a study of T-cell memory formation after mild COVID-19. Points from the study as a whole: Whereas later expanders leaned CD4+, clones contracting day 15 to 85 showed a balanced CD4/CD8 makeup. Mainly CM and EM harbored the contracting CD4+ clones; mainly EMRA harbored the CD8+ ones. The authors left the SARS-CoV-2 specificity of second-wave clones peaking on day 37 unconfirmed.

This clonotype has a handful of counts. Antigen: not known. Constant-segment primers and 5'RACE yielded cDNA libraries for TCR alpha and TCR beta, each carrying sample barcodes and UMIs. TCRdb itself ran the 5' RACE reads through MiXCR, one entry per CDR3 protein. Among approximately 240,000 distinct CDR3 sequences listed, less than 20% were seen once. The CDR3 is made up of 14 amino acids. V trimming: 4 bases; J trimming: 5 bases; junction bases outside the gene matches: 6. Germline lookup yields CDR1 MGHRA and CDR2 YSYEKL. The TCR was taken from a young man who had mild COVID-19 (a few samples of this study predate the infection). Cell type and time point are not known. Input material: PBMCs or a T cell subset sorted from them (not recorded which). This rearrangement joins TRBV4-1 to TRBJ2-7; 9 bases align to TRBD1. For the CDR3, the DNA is TGCGCCAGCAGCCCCCGGGACAGGGAGAACGAGCAGTACTTC. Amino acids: CASSPRDRENEQYF.